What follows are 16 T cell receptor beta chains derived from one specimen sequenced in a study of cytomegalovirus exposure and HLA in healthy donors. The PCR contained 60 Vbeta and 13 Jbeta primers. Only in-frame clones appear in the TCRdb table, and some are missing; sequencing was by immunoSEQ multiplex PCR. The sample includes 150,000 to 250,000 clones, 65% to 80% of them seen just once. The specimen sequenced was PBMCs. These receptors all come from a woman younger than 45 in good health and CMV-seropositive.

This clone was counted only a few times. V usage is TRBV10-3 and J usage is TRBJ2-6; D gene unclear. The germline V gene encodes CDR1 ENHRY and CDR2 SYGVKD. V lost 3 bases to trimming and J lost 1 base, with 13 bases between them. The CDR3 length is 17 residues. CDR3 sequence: CAISEGNEVSGANVLTF. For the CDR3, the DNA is TGTGCCATCAGTGAAGGAAACGAGGTTTCTGGGGCCAACGTCCTGACTTTC.

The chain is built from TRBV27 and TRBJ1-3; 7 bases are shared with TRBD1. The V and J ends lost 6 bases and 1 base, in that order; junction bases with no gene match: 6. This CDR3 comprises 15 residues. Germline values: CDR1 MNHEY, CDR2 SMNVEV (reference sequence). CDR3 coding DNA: TGTGCCAGCAGACCCGGGACAGAATCTGGAAACACCATATATTTT. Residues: CASRPGTESGNTIYF.

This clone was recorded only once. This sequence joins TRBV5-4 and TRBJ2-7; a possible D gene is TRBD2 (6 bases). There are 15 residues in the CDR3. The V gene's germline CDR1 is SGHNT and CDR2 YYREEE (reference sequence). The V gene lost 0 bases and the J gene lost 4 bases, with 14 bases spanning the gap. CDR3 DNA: TGTGCCAGCAGCTTGGGAGTAAGCGGAGGGTACGAGCAGTACTTC. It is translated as CASSLGVSGGYEQYF.

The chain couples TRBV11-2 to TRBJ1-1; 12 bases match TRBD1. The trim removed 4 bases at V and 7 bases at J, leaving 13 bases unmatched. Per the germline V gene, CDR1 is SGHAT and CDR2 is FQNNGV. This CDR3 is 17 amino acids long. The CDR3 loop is CASSWGTGGADSLEAFF. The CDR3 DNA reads TGTGCCAGCAGCTGGGGGACAGGGGGCGCGGACAGTCTTGAAGCTTTCTTT.

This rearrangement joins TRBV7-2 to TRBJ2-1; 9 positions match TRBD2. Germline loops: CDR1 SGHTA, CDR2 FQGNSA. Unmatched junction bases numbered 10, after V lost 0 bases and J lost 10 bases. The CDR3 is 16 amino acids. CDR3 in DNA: TGTGCCAGCAGCTTAGCCTCCGGCGGGGGGGCGGAAGAGCAGTTCTTC. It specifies CASSLASGGGAEEQFF.

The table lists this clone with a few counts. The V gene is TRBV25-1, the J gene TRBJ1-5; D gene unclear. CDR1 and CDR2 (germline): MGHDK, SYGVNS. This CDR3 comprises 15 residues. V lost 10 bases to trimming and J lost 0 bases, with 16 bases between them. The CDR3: CAISRRVNSNQPQHF. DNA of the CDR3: TGTGCCATCTCCAGGCGCGTTAATAGCAATCAGCCCCAGCATTTT. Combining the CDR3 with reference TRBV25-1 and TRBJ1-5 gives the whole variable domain EADIYQTPRYLVIGTGKKITLECSQTMGHDKMYWYQQDPGMELHLIHYSYGVNSTEKGDLSSESTVSRIRTEHFPLTLESARPSHTSQYLCAISRRVNSNQPQHFGDGTRLSIL.

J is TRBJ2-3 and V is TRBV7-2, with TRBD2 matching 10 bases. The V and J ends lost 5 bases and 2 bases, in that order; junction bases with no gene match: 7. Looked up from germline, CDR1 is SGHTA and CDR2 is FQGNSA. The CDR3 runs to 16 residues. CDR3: CASSLIAGGLTDTQYF. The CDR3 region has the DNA TGTGCCAGCAGCCTTATAGCGGGGGGACTCACAGATACGCAGTATTTT.

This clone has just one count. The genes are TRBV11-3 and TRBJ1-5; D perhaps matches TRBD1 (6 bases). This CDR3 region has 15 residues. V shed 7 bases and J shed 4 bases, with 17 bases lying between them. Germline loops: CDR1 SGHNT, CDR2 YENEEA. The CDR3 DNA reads TGTGCCAGCACTAGGGGAGGGGGGCCGAATCAGCCCCAGCATTTT. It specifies CASTRGGGPNQPQHF. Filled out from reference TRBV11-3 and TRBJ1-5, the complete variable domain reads EAGVVQSPRYKIIEKKQPVAFWCNPISGHNTLYWYLQNLGQGPELLIRYENEEAVDDSQLPKDRFSAERLKGVDSTLKIQPAELGDSAVYLCASTRGGGPNQPQHFGDGTRLSIL.

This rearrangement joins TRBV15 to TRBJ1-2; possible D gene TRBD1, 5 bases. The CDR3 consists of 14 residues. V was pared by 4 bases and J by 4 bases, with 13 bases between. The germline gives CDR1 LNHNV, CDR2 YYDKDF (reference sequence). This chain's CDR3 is CATSIHQGIYGYTF. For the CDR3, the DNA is TGTGCCACCAGCATCCACCAGGGTATCTATGGCTACACCTTC.

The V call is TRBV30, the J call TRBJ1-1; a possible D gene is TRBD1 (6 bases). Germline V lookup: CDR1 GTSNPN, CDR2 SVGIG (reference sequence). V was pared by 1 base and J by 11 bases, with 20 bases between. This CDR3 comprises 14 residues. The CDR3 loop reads CAWSAGGASLNAFF. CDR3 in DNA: TGTGCCTGGAGTGCGGGGGGCGCGTCCCTTAATGCTTTCTTT.

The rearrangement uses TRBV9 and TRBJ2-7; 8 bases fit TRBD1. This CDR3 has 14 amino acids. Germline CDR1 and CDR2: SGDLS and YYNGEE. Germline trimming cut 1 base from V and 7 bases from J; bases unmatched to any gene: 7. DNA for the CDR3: TGTGCCAGCAGCGTATTCGAGACAGGGGTTGAGCAGTACTTC. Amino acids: CASSVFETGVEQYF.

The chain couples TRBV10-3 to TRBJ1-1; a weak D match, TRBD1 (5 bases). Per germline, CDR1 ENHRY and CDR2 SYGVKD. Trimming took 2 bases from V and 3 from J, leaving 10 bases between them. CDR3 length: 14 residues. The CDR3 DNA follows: TGTGCCATCAGTGAGCGGGGGGTGGACACTGAAGCTTTCTTT. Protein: CAISERGVDTEAFF.

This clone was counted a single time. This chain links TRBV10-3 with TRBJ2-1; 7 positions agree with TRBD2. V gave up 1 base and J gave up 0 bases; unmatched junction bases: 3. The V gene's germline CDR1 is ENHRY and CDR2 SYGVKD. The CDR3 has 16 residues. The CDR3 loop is CAISEFQRGSYNEQFF. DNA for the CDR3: TGTGCCATCAGTGAGTTTCAGCGGGGCTCCTACAATGAGCAGTTCTTC.

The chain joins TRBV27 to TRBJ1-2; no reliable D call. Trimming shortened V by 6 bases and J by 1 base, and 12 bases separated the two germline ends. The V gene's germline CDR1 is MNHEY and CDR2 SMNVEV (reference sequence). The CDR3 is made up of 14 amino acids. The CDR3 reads CASSRPGVNYGYTF. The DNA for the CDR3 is TGTGCCAGCAGCCGACCCGGGGTTAACTATGGCTACACCTTC.

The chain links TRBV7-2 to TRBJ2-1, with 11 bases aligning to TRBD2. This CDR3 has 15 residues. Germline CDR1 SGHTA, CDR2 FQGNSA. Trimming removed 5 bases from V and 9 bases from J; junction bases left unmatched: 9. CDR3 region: CASSVRLAGKREQFF. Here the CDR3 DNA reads TGTGCCAGCAGCGTAAGACTAGCGGGAAAACGTGAGCAGTTCTTC.

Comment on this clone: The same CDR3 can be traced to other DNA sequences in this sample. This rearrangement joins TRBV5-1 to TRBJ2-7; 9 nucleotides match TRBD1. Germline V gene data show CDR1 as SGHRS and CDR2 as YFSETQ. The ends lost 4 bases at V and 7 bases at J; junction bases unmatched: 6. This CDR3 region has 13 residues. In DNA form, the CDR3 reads TGCGCCAGCAGCCTCGGGACAGGGAGGGAGCAGTACTTC. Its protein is CASSLGTGREQYF. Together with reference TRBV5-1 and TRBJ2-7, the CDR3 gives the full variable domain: KAGVTQTPRYLIKTRGQQVTLSCSPISGHRSVSWYQQTPGQGLQFLFEYFSETQRNKGNFPGRFSGRQFSNSRSEMNVSTLELGDSALYLCASSLGTGREQYFGPGTRLTVT.